This T cell receptor beta chain was sequenced in a study of blood T cell repertoires in COVID-19. Study at large: The cDNA or gDNA used as material had been derived from T cells, B-cell-depleted T cells, or PBMCs.

The CDR3 is 13 residues long. Germline CDR1 and CDR2: SEHNR and FQNEAQ (reference sequence). Trimming left V 5 bases short and J 4 bases short, with 9 bases between. Assay used: immunoSEQ multiplex PCR; TCRdb lists only in-frame clones, some missing. The sample has approximately 300,000 clones; around 90% are singletons. The clonotype was recovered from a woman aged 25 to 39 who had recovered from COVID-19. What was sequenced was PBMCs or T cells enriched from blood (not recorded which). The chain is built from TRBV7-9 and TRBJ1-5; perhaps TRBD1 as D (5 bases). The CDR3 protein is CASSAEGNQPQHF. In DNA, the CDR3 is TGTGCCAGCAGCGCGGAGGGGAATCAGCCCCAGCATTTT.